This T cell receptor gamma chain was sequenced in a study of γδ T cells in repeated Plasmodium falciparum infection. CDR1 is EGSTGY and CDR2 is YDSYTSSV in the germline V gene. The CDR3 is 14 residues long. Trimming cost V 5 bases and J 4 bases; bases outside gene matches: 11. Turning to this clone: A read error likely explains why the TCRdb protein, taken from a much larger clone, differs from this DNA's translation at residue 7; the protein shown is translated from the DNA.

Vgamma9/Vdelta2+ and Vdelta2-negative gammadelta T cells were flow-sorted from PBMC for bulk sequencing. TCRdb re-processed the multiplex PCR reads using CATT. Here the sample spans about 30,000 gamma-chain clones, more than 1.4% being singletons. The clonotype comes from a pool of human donors (malaria-infected and uninfected, not separated). V usage is TRGV4 and J usage is TRGJ1 or TRGJ2. Here the J gene was assigned by germline matching of the DNA, as TCRdb has none. The material sequenced was gamma-delta T cells from blood. CDR3 protein: CATWARRPYYKKLF. The CDR3 DNA reads as TGTGCCACCTGGGCCCGACGCCCGTATTATAAGAAACTCTTT.